Below are 15 T cell receptor beta chains sequenced from a single sample in a study of cytomegalovirus exposure and HLA in healthy donors. In the PCR, 60 Vbeta and 13 Jbeta primers were used. Using immunoSEQ multiplex PCR, the repertoire was profiled, and TCRdb retains in-frame clones only, with some absent. The sample includes fewer than 95,000 clones. The sample comprised PBMCs. The source is a middle-aged woman in good health and CMV-seropositive.

The chain is built from TRBV6-4 and TRBJ1-5; no clear D. V was cut by 4 bases and J by 6 bases, with 7 bases left in between. Germline V gives CDR1 MRHNA, CDR2 SNTAGT. This CDR3 has 12 residues. CDR3 region: CASSVGGQPQHF. DNA of the CDR3: TGTGCCAGCAGTGTAGGAGGTCAGCCCCAGCATTTT.

The chain is built from TRBV6-6 and TRBJ1-5; 8 nucleotides align to TRBD1. From germline, CDR1 is MNHNY and CDR2 SVGAGI (reference sequence). The CDR3 is made up of 14 amino acids. Trimming removed 8 bases from V and 5 bases from J; junction bases left unmatched: 8. The chain's CDR3 is CASLPDRDYQPQHF. The CDR3 DNA reads TGTGCCAGCCTACCGGACAGGGACTATCAGCCCCAGCATTTT.

The J gene is TRBJ2-1, the V gene TRBV10-3; no reliable D call. The V end was cut by 8 bases, the J end by 12 bases, with 14 bases between. Germline V gene sequence: CDR1 ENHRY, CDR2 SYGVKD. This CDR3 comprises 11 residues. In DNA, the CDR3 is TGTGCCATCGCGGTAGCTGGTGGGCAGTTCTTC. This translates into CAIAVAGGQFF.

As for this clone: Other DNA sequences in the sample encode the same CDR3. This chain joins TRBV4-1 and TRBJ2-7; perhaps TRBD2 as D (6 bases). The CDR3 runs 15 residues. Trimming removed 1 base at V and 2 bases at J, with 12 bases between. The germline V gene encodes CDR1 MGHRA and CDR2 YSYEKL. For the CDR3, the DNA is TGCGCCAGCAGCCAAGGGGCTAGCGCGACCTACGAGCAGTACTTC. It specifies CASSQGASATYEQYF.

This sequence joins TRBV7-3 and TRBJ2-1, with 13 bases fitting TRBD2. After removal of 5 bases from V and 5 bases from J, the junction contained 3 bases not matched to a gene. Germline CDR1 is SGHTA and CDR2 is FQGTGA. The CDR3 covers 15 residues. The CDR3 reads CASSPGTSGDNEQFF. The DNA of the CDR3 is TGTGCCAGCAGCCCAGGGACTAGCGGGGACAATGAGCAGTTCTTC.

The genes are TRBV5-1 and TRBJ1-1; D unclear. Germline CDR1 is SGHRS and CDR2 is YFSETQ. The CDR3 extends over 14 amino acids. Trimming cost V 4 bases and J 1 base, with 11 bases left between them. The CDR3, as DNA: TGCGCCAGCAGCGCCGACGGGAGGAACACTGAAGCTTTCTTT. Residues: CASSADGRNTEAFF.

The V gene is TRBV4-1, the J gene TRBJ2-5; D may be TRBD2 (5 bases). The CDR3 has 14 residues. Trimming pared 4 bases from V and 5 bases from J, leaving 14 bases between. CDR1 is MGHRA and CDR2 is YSYEKL in the germline V gene. DNA of the CDR3: TGCGCCAGCAGCCGCCCCAGGAGGTTGGAGACCCAGTACTTC. It translates to CASSRPRRLETQYF.

The V call is TRBV5-1, the J call TRBJ1-3; TRBD1 aligns across 7 bases. V gave up 2 bases and J gave up 4 bases; unmatched junction bases: 12. Germline values: CDR1 SGHRS, CDR2 YFSETQ. The CDR3 is 17 residues long. The CDR3 DNA reads as TGCGCCAGCAGCTTATCCCTGACAGGGTCGGTAGGAAACACCATATATTTT. Protein product: CASSLSLTGSVGNTIYF.

This chain connects TRBV5-4 to TRBJ2-7; D is unresolved. The germline V gene has CDR1 SGHNT and CDR2 YYREEE (reference sequence). V was trimmed by 4 bases and J by 2 bases, leaving 10 bases between them. The CDR3 extends over 13 amino acids. The CDR3 is CASSPGGPYEQYF. The CDR3 DNA follows: TGTGCCAGCAGCCCGGGTGGTCCCTACGAGCAGTACTTC.

The chain uses TRBV5-1 and TRBJ2-1; TRBD2 matches 12 bases. The V gene's germline CDR1 is SGHRS and CDR2 YFSETQ. Unmatched junction bases numbered 7, after V lost 1 base and J lost 8 bases. The CDR3 runs to 16 residues. The CDR3 protein is CASSLSELAGGDEQFF. Here the CDR3 DNA reads TGCGCCAGCAGCTTGAGCGAACTAGCGGGAGGTGATGAGCAGTTCTTC.

The chain carries TRBV11-3 and TRBJ2-1, with unresolved D. This CDR3 spans 13 amino acids. V gave up 5 bases and J gave up 8 bases, with 13 bases separating them. The V gene's germline CDR1 is SGHNT and CDR2 YENEEA. CDR3 in DNA: TGTGCCAGCAGCCGGCCTTCAAGCGATGAGCAGTTCTTC. Translated: CASSRPSSDEQFF.

The chain couples TRBV25-1 to TRBJ1-6; 7 positions match TRBD1. Germline lookup yields CDR1 MGHDK and CDR2 SYGVNS. The CDR3 runs 15 residues. V was pared by 1 base and J by 7 bases, with 4 bases of the junction left unmatched. CDR3 sequence reads: CASSESNRGNSPLHF. CDR3 nucleotide sequence: TGTGCCAGCAGTGAATCCAACAGGGGCAATTCACCCCTCCACTTT.

The rearrangement uses TRBV2 and TRBJ1-2; 7 nucleotides line up with TRBD1. The CDR3 sequence is 15 residues long. Germline V gene sequence: CDR1 SNHLY, CDR2 FYNNEI. The trim removed 3 bases at V and 4 bases at J, leaving 8 bases unmatched. This CDR3 reads CASSDGEGASYGYTF. The DNA for the CDR3 is TGTGCCAGCAGTGATGGTGAGGGGGCTAGCTATGGCTACACCTTC. Full variable domain (rest looked up from reference TRBV2 and TRBJ1-2): EPEVTQTPSHQVTQMGQEVILRCVPISNHLYFYWYRQILGQKVEFLVSFYNNEISEKSEIFDDQFSVERPDGSNFTLKIRSTKLEDSAMYFCASSDGEGASYGYTFGSGTRLTVV.

The genes are TRBV28 and TRBJ2-7; 8 nucleotides match TRBD1. CDR1 is MDHEN and CDR2 is SYDVKM in the germline V gene. This CDR3 is 14 amino acids long. After removal of 7 bases from V and 7 bases from J, the junction contained 12 bases not matched to a gene. The CDR3 DNA is TGTGCCAGCAAACCGGGACAGGAGCTCTGGGAGCAGTACTTC. This codes for CASKPGQELWEQYF. Looking up the rest from reference TRBV28 and TRBJ2-7 gives the full variable domain: DVKVTQSSRYLVKRTGEKVFLECVQDMDHENMFWYRQDPGLGLRLIYFSYDVKMKEKGDIPEGYSVSREKKERFSLILESASTNQTSMYLCASKPGQELWEQYFGPGTRLTVT.

V gene TRBV5-4 combines with J gene TRBJ1-2; 7 bases line up with TRBD1. The germline CDR1 and CDR2 sequences are SGHNT and YYREEE (reference sequence). The junction had 9 bases not matched to a gene; V was cut back by 4 bases and J by 0 bases. CDR3 length equals 16 residues. The CDR3 protein is CASSVRDRISNYGYTF. The DNA for the CDR3 is TGTGCCAGCAGCGTCCGGGACAGAATTTCTAACTATGGCTACACCTTC.